One sample yielded the 19 T cell receptor beta chains listed below, sequenced in a study of Tregs in tolerant kidney transplant recipients. This table comes from immunoSEQ multiplex PCR, and its TCRdb copy is limited to in-frame clones, with some not included. The sample has 90,000 to 130,000 clones; 90% are singletons. The source material was CD4+ T cells from blood, sampled before the transplant. These receptors were obtained from a human donor who received a combined kidney and bone marrow transplant.

V is TRBV2 and J is TRBJ2-6; a possible D gene is TRBD1 (6 bases). V dropped 4 bases and J dropped 2 bases, with 15 bases sitting between them. CDR1 SNHLY and CDR2 FYNNEI come from the germline V gene. The CDR3 loop spans 17 amino acids. The DNA for the CDR3 is TGTGCCAGCAGTGGTGGCAGGGGTTCGCCTGGGGCCAACGTCCTGACTTTC. It is translated as CASSGGRGSPGANVLTF.

This clone was seen a single time. The chain employs TRBV5-1 and TRBJ1-2; D gene uncertain. CDR1 SGHRS and CDR2 YFSETQ come from the germline V gene. CDR3 length equals 13 residues. Trimming took off 1 base at V and 7 bases at J, with 11 bases between the two ends. CDR3 sequence: CASSLLEQAGYTF. The CDR3 nucleotides read TGCGCCAGCAGCTTGCTGGAGCAAGCTGGCTACACCTTC.

V usage is TRBV7-9 and J usage is TRBJ1-1, with a tentative D call TRBD1 (6 bases). Between the trimmed V and J ends, which lost 5 bases and 1 base, there was a span of 11 bases. Germline V gene sequence: CDR1 SEHNR, CDR2 FQNEAQ (reference sequence). The CDR3 consists of 14 residues. The CDR3 loop reads CASSQGQQNTEAFF. The CDR3, as DNA: TGTGCCAGCAGCCAAGGACAGCAGAACACTGAAGCTTTCTTT. Together with reference TRBV7-9 and TRBJ1-1, the CDR3 gives the full variable domain: DTGVSQNPRHKITKRGQNVTFRCDPISEHNRLYWYRQTLGQGPEFLTYFQNEAQLEKSRLLSDRFSAERPKGSFSTLEIQRTEQGDSAMYLCASSQGQQNTEAFFGQGTRLTVV.

Only one count was recorded for this clone. The V gene is TRBV7-2, the J gene TRBJ1-1; D possibly corresponds to TRBD1 (6 bases). V gave up 3 bases and J gave up 7 bases, with 9 bases separating them. The length of the CDR3 is 12 residues. CDR1 is SGHTA and CDR2 is FQGNSA in the germline V gene. The CDR3, as DNA: TGTGCCAGCAGCTTCGGACAGTTTGAAGCTTTCTTT. Amino acids: CASSFGQFEAFF.

This clone came up once. Here the CDR3 reads CASTQRGEGEQYF. As DNA, the CDR3 is TGTGCCAGCACCCAACGGGGGGAGGGCGAGCAGTACTTC. The chain links TRBV11-2 to TRBJ2-7; 7 bases map to TRBD2. The CDR3 totals 13 residues. V was pared by 7 bases and J by 6 bases, with 9 bases of the junction left unmatched. CDR1 SGHAT and CDR2 FQNNGV come from the germline V gene.

The chain is built from TRBV5-1 and TRBJ1-2; the match to TRBD1 covers 9 bases. V dropped 0 bases and J dropped 3; count of bases not matched to a gene: 3. CDR1 and CDR2 (germline): SGHRS, YFSETQ. The CDR3 covers 15 residues. The DNA for the CDR3 is TGCGCCAGCAGCTTGGGGGACAGGGACGACTATGGCTACACCTTC. Amino acid sequence: CASSLGDRDDYGYTF.

This clone was counted a few times. This chain uses TRBV6-1 with TRBJ1-5; unclear D gene. The CDR3 runs to 12 residues. The germline CDR1 and CDR2 sequences are MNHNS and SASEGT. V lost 8 bases to trimming and J lost 2 bases, with 7 bases between them. In nucleotides, the CDR3 is TGTGCCAGCCCAAATGGCAATCAGCCCCAGCATTTT. Amino acids: CASPNGNQPQHF.

The chain combines TRBV4-2 with TRBJ2-5, with 8 bases identical to TRBD1. Germline V CDR1 and CDR2: LGHNA, YNFKEQ. The CDR3 totals 15 residues. Trimming removed 1 base from V and 2 bases from J; junction bases left unmatched: 3. The CDR3 nucleotides read TGTGCCAGCAGCCAAGCCACAGGGGGGCAAGAGACCCAGTACTTC. Protein: CASSQATGGQETQYF.

V is TRBV7-2 and J is TRBJ2-2; D might be TRBD2 (7 bases). The V end was cut by 2 bases, the J end by 13 bases, with 14 bases between. Germline loops: CDR1 SGHTA, CDR2 FQGNSA. The CDR3 has 13 amino acids. This CDR3 is CASSLKGGGGLFF. The CDR3 nucleotides are TGTGCCAGCAGCTTAAAGGGAGGGGGAGGGCTGTTTTTT.

The chain joins TRBV6-1 to TRBJ2-4; D may be TRBD2 (6 bases). This CDR3 contains 15 residues. Germline-derived CDR1 and CDR2 are MNHNS and SASEGT. Trimming removed 6 bases from V and 2 bases from J, with 14 bases in between. DNA for the CDR3: TGTGCCAGCAGCCTTCCCAGCGGGTCCAAAAACATTCAGTACTTC. Its protein is CASSLPSGSKNIQYF.

This chain connects TRBV10-1 to TRBJ2-7; 7 nucleotides line up with TRBD2. V dropped 5 bases and J dropped 6; count of bases not matched to a gene: 7. There are 13 residues in the CDR3. Per the germline V gene, CDR1 is WNHNN and CDR2 is SYGVQD (reference sequence). This chain's CDR3 is CASSPTGGSEQYF. CDR3 sequence (DNA): TGCGCCAGCAGTCCCACGGGGGGTTCCGAGCAGTACTTC.

The chain carries TRBV27 and TRBJ2-2; 11 bases fit TRBD1. Trimming removed 8 bases from V and 6 bases from J; junction bases left unmatched: 5. The germline V gene encodes CDR1 MNHEY and CDR2 SMNVEV (reference sequence). CDR3 size: 14 residues. Here the CDR3 DNA reads TGTGCCAGCCACCGGACAGGGGGCTCCGGGGAGCTGTTTTTT. Protein: CASHRTGGSGELFF.

The chain couples TRBV19 to TRBJ2-3, with TRBD2 identical over 13 bases. The CDR3 is made up of 15 amino acids. After removal of 5 bases from V and 5 bases from J, the junction contained 4 bases not matched to a gene. In germline, CDR1 is LNHDA, CDR2 SQIVND (reference sequence). The CDR3 bases are TGTGCCAGTAGTGGTGGACTAGCGGGAGAAGATACGCAGTATTTT. Protein sequence: CASSGGLAGEDTQYF.

This chain links TRBV28 with TRBJ1-2; 9 nucleotides agree with TRBD1. The V gene end was trimmed by 9 bases and the J gene end by 0 bases; junction bases not matched to a gene: 2. The germline V gene encodes CDR1 MDHEN and CDR2 SYDVKM. CDR3 length equals 13 residues. DNA for the CDR3: TGTGCCAGTGGGACAGGGACTAACTATGGCTACACCTTC. Protein product: CASGTGTNYGYTF.

The V and J genes are TRBV10-1 and TRBJ2-2; D perhaps matches TRBD1 (6 bases). With 9 bases removed from V and 4 bases from J, the gap between germline ends came to 12 bases. Germline CDR1 reads WNHNN; CDR2 reads SYGVQD (reference sequence). The CDR3 has 13 amino acids. DNA of the CDR3: TGCGCCAGTCTTACAGGGTCCACCGGGGAGCTGTTTTTT. Its translation is CASLTGSTGELFF.

The chain combines TRBV6-1 with TRBJ1-2, with D tentatively TRBD1 (5 bases). V was trimmed by 2 bases and J by 8 bases, leaving 6 bases between them. Germline loops: CDR1 MNHNS, CDR2 SASEGT. The CDR3 is made up of 11 amino acids. Written as DNA, the CDR3 is TGTGCCAGCAGTGAAAGGGGAGGCTACACCTTC. It yields the protein CASSERGGYTF.

In nucleotides, the CDR3 is TGTGCCAGCCGGGGGGAGGGCACAGATACGCAGTATTTT. It yields the protein CASRGEGTDTQYF. The V gene is TRBV9, the J gene TRBJ2-3; 7 positions match TRBD2. The V gene's germline CDR1 is SGDLS and CDR2 YYNGEE. The CDR3 sequence is 13 residues long. The J segment lost 1 base and the V segment lost 7 bases, leaving 3 bases of the junction unmatched.

This rearrangement joins TRBV11-2 to TRBJ1-3, with 7 bases fitting TRBD1. Germline loops: CDR1 SGHAT, CDR2 FQNNGV. The CDR3 has 16 residues. Trimming removed 4 bases from V and 0 bases from J; junction bases left unmatched: 6. The CDR3 DNA reads as TGTGCCAGCAGCTCAAAACAGGGGAACTCTGGAAACACCATATATTTT. Translation: CASSSKQGNSGNTIYF. Together with reference TRBV11-2 and TRBJ1-3, the CDR3 gives the full variable domain: EAGVAQSPRYKIIEKRQSVAFWCNPISGHATLYWYQQILGQGPKLLIQFQNNGVVDDSQLPKDRFSAERLKGVDSTLKIQPAKLEDSAVYLCASSSKQGNSGNTIYFGEGSWLTVV.

The chain recombines TRBV9 with TRBJ2-1; no clear D. CDR3 size: 13 residues. Trimming took 3 bases from V and 3 from J, leaving 7 bases between them. The germline gives CDR1 SGDLS, CDR2 YYNGEE. CDR3 region: CASSEVHYNEQFF. The DNA of the CDR3 is TGTGCCAGCAGCGAAGTACACTACAATGAGCAGTTCTTC.